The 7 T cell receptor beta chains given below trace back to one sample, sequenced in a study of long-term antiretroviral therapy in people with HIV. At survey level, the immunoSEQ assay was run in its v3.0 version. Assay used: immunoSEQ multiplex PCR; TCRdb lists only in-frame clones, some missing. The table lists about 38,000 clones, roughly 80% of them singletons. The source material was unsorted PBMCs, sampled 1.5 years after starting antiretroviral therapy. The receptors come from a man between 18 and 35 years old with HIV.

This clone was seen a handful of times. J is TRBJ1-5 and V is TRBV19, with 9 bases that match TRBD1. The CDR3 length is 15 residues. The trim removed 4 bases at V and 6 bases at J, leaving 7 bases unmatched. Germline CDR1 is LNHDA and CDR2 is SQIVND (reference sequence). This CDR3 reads CASSNGQGQVQPQHF. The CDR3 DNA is TGTGCCAGTAGTAATGGACAGGGGCAGGTTCAGCCCCAGCATTTT.

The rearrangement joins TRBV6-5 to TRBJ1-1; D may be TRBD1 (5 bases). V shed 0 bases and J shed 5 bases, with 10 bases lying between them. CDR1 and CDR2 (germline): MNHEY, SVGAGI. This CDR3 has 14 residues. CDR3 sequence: CASSYSLGETEAFF. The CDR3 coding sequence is TGTGCCAGCAGTTACTCGCTGGGGGAGACTGAAGCTTTCTTT.

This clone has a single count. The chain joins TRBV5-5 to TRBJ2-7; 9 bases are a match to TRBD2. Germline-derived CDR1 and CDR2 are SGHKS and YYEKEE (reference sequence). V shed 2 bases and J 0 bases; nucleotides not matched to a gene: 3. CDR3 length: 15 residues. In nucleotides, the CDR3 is TGTGCCAGCAGCTTCTCTAGCGGGGCCTCCTACGAGCAGTACTTC. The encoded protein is CASSFSSGASYEQYF.

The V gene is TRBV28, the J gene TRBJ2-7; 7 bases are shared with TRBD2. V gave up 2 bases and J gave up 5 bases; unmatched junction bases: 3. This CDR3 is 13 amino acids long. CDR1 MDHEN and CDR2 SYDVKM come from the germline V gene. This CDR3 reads CASSLGLADEQYF. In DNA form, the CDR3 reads TGTGCCAGCAGTTTAGGGCTAGCGGACGAGCAGTACTTC.

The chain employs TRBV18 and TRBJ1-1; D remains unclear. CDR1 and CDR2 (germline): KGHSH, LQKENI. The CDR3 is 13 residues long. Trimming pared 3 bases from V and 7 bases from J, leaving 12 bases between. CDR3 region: CASSPSTTGEAFF. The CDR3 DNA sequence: TGTGCCAGCTCACCCTCGACGACGGGTGAAGCTTTCTTT.

The CDR3 loop is CATGTATGELFF. The DNA of the CDR3 is TGTGCCACCGGGACAGCCACCGGGGAGCTGTTTTTT. The chain recombines TRBV15 with TRBJ2-2; 7 bases agree with TRBD1. Germline V gene data show CDR1 as LNHNV and CDR2 as YYDKDF (reference sequence). The junction had 1 base not matched to a gene; V was cut back by 8 bases and J by 4 bases. CDR3 size: 12 residues.

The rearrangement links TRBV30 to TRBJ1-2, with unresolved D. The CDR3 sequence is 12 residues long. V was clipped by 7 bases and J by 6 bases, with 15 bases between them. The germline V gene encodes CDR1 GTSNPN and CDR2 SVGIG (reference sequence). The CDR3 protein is CAFRPSLNGYTF. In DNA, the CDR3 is TGTGCCTTCCGACCCAGCCTGAATGGCTACACCTTC.